This T cell receptor (beta chain) was found in a study of blood T cell repertoires in COVID-19. Study summary: PBMCs, B-cell-depleted T cells, or T cells were the source of the cDNA or gDNA that made up the material.

Original processing methods: The authors estimated nucleated cell counts from reference gene primer amplification. Sequencing was performed with immunoSEQ multiplex PCR; in TCRdb, only in-frame clones are kept and a portion is missing. The V and J calls and clone size were taken over from that table, and D and trimming were inferred from the DNA. Found here are approximately 140,000 clones, approximately 88% of them singletons; the top ten hold 25% to 30%. This CDR3 comprises 19 residues. In germline, CDR1 is LNHDA, CDR2 SQIVND (reference sequence). Trimming cost V 6 bases and J 0 bases, with 21 bases left between them.

The receptor was derived from a human donor in a cohort sampled during active COVID-19. Input material: peripheral blood. The V gene is TRBV19, the J gene TRBJ2-6, with TRBD2 as a possible D gene (5 bases). The CDR3 protein is CASSPRAPSLSSGANVLTF. The CDR3 DNA reads as TGTGCCAGTAGCCCGAGGGCACCATCCCTTTCCTCTGGGGCCAACGTCCTGACTTTC.